The 2 T cell receptor beta chains listed next were all sequenced from one sample in a study of OX40 agonist ivuxolimab in advanced cancers. Measured with immunoSEQ multiplex PCR; TCRdb has only the in-frame clones, and not every one. There are 55,000 to 70,000 clones in the sample; around 80% occur only once, and 1.2% lies in the top ten. Sample: CD4+ or CD8+ T cells sorted from blood, taken in a trial of the OX40 agonist ivuxolimab. The source of these receptors is an adult with an advanced solid tumor such as melanoma, head and neck, liver or kidney cancer.

The chain employs TRBV5-1 and TRBJ2-1, with TRBD2 matching 9 bases. Germline V lookup: CDR1 SGHRS, CDR2 YFSETQ. J gave up 4 bases and V 0 bases, and 8 bases lay outside the gene matches. The CDR3 loop spans 17 amino acids. CDR3 protein: CASSLARVLAGYNEQFF. CDR3 nucleotide sequence: TGCGCCAGCAGCTTGGCCAGGGTACTAGCGGGTTACAATGAGCAGTTCTTC.

The chain couples TRBV19 to TRBJ2-2; the match to TRBD1 covers 10 bases. J lost 7 bases, V lost 5 bases, and 7 bases had no gene match. CDR3 length equals 15 residues. The germline V gene has CDR1 LNHDA and CDR2 SQIVND (reference sequence). The chain's CDR3 is CASSSRTGGDGELFF. The CDR3 DNA follows: TGTGCCAGTAGTTCCAGGACAGGGGGGGACGGGGAGCTGTTTTTT.